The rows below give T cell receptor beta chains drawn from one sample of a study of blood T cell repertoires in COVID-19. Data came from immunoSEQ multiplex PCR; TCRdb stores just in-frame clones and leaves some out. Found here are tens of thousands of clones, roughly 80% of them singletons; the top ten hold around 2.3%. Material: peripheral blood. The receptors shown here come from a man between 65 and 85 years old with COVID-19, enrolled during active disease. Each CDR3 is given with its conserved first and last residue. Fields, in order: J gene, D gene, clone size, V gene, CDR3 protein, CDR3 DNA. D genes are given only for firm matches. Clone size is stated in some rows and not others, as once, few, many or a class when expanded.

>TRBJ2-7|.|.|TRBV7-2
CASSLSGSLAYYEQYF
TGTGCCAGCAGCTTATCAGGGTCCCTCGCATACTACGAGCAGTACTTC
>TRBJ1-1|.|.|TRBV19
CASSIKPQMEAFF
TGTGCCAGTAGTATAAAGCCCCAGATGGAGGCTTTCTTT
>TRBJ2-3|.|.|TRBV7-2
CASSPDSQEDTQYF
TGTGCCAGCAGCCCGGACTCCCAGGAAGATACGCAGTATTTT
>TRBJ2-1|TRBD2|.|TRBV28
CASRPTLAGHYNEQFF
TGTGCCAGCAGACCTACACTAGCGGGACATTACAATGAGCAGTTCTTC
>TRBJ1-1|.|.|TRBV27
CASSLQGNTEAFF
TGTGCCAGCAGTTTACAGGGGAACACTGAAGCTTTCTTT
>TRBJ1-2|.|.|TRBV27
CASSPGPYGYTF
TGTGCCAGCAGTCCCGGTCCCTATGGCTACACCTTC
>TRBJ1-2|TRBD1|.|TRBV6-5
CASSPREQGALGYTF
TGTGCCAGCAGCCCACGAGAGCAGGGGGCTTTGGGCTACACCTTC
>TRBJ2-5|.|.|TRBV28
CASTPQGWETQYF
TGTGCCAGCACCCCCCAGGGCTGGGAGACCCAGTACTTC
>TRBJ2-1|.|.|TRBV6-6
CASRFGGEQFF
TGTGCCAGCAGGTTTGGAGGGGAGCAGTTCTTC
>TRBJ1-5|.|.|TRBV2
CASSDSGFYSNQLQHF
TGTGCCAGCAGTGATTCGGGGTTCTATAGCAATCAGCTCCAGCATTTT
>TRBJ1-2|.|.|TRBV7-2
CASSSWGEGGYTF
TGTGCCAGCAGCTCATGGGGGGAAGGTGGCTACACCTTC
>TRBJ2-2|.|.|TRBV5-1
CASSLGGSGELFF
TGCGCCAGCAGCTTGGGAGGTTCCGGGGAGCTGTTTTTT
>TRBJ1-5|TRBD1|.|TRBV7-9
CASSSDRGQPQHF
TGTGCCAGCAGCTCGGACAGGGGACAGCCCCAGCATTTT
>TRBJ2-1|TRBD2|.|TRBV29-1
CSGLPGLATYNEQFF
TGCAGCGGCCTACCGGGACTAGCGACCTACAATGAGCAGTTCTTC
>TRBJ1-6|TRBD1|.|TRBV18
CASSPGQGHNSPLHF
TGTGCCAGCTCACCGGGACAGGGACATAATTCACCCCTCCACTTT
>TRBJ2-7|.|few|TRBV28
CASKSMRTAAYEQYF
TGTGCCAGCAAATCAATGCGGACAGCCGCCTACGAGCAGTACTTC
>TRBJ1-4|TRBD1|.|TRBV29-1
CSATKQGINEKLFF
TGCAGCGCGACGAAACAGGGGATTAATGAAAAACTGTTTTTT
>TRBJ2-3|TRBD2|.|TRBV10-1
CASVIGLAGGPSTDTQYF
TGCGCCAGCGTAATCGGGTTAGCGGGAGGACCTAGCACAGATACGCAGTATTTT
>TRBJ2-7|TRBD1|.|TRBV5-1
CASSLRTGNEQYF
TGCGCCAGCAGCCTCCGGACAGGGAACGAGCAGTACTTC
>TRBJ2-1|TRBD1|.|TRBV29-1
CSVVGDRGYNEQFF
TGCAGCGTTGTCGGGGACAGGGGCTACAATGAGCAGTTCTTC
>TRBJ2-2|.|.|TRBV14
CASSLSSYTGELFF
TGTGCCAGCAGCCTATCGAGTTACACCGGGGAGCTGTTTTTT
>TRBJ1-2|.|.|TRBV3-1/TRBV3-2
CASSQEFFPRYGYTF
TGTGCCAGCAGCCAAGAGTTTTTCCCTAGGTATGGCTACACCTTC
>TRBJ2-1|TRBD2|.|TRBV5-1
CASTTGGSYNEQFF
TGCGCCAGCACCACTGGCGGGAGCTACAATGAGCAGTTCTTC
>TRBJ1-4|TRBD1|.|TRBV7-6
CASSSSTGGEKLFF
TGTGCCAGCAGCTCGAGTACAGGGGGAGAAAAACTGTTTTTT
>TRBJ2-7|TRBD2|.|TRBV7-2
CASSLLELAGVEQYF
TGTGCCAGCAGCTTGCTAGAGCTAGCGGGAGTCGAGCAGTACTTC
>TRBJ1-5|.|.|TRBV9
CASSAATNQPQHF
TGTGCCAGCAGCGCAGCGACCAATCAGCCCCAGCATTTT
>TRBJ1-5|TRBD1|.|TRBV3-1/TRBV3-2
CASSRGGTGNQPQHF
TGTGCCAGCAGCCGAGGGGGCACGGGCAATCAGCCCCAGCATTTT
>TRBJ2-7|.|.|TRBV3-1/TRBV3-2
CASSQGLLSSYEQYF
TGTGCCAGCAGCCAGGGACTCCTAAGCTCCTACGAGCAGTACTTC
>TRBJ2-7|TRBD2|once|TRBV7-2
CASSYTGTSYEQYF
TGTGCCAGCAGCTACACCGGGACTAGCTACGAGCAGTACTTC
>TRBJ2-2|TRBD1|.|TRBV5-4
CASSLEAGGSGELFF
TGTGCCAGCAGCTTGGAGGCAGGGGGCTCCGGGGAGCTGTTTTTT
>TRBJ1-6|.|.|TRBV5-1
CASSGRGHNSPLHF
TGCGCCAGCAGTGGTAGGGGTCATAATTCACCCCTCCACTTT
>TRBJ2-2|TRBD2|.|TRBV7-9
CASSSELGGSTGELFF
TGTGCCAGCAGCTCCGAGCTGGGGGGGAGCACCGGGGAGCTGTTTTTT
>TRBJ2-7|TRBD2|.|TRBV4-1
CASSQGTGGAEQYF
TGCGCCAGCAGCCAAGGGACGGGGGGGGCCGAGCAGTACTTC
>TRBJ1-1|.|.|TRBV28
CASRLGGTEAFF
TGTGCCAGCAGGTTGGGGGGGACTGAAGCTTTCTTT
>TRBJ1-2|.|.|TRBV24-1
CATSERGLVGSVYGYTF
TGTGCCACCAGTGAACGAGGGCTTGTGGGATCGGTCTATGGCTACACCTTC
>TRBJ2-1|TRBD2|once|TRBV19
CASRPGGSSYNEQFF
TGTGCCAGCCGCCCGGGAGGGAGCTCCTACAATGAGCAGTTCTTC
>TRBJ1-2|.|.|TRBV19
CASSIVHPGIYGYTF
TGTGCCAGTAGTATAGTACATCCAGGGATTTATGGCTACACCTTC
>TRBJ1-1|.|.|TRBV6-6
CASNLKSNTEAFF
TGTGCCAGCAATCTAAAGTCGAACACTGAAGCTTTCTTT
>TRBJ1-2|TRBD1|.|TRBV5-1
CASSLGRGQRYGYTF
TGCGCCAGCAGCTTGGGAAGGGGGCAGAGGTATGGCTACACCTTC
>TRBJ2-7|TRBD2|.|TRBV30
CAWRYRRESYEQYF
TGTGCCTGGAGGTATCGGCGGGAGTCGTACGAGCAGTACTTC
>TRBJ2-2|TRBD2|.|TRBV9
CASSLTTSGVGGELFF
TGTGCCAGCAGCCTGACGACTAGCGGGGTGGGCGGGGAGCTGTTTTTT
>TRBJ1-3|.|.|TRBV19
CASSNLGSFSGNTIYF
TGTGCCAGTAGCAACCTGGGGAGCTTCTCTGGAAACACCATATATTTT
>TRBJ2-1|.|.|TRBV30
CAWDRGYNEQFF
TGTGCCTGGGATCGGGGGTACAATGAGCAGTTCTTC
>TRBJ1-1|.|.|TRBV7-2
CASSTGIMNTEAFF
TGTGCCAGCAGCACAGGAATTATGAACACTGAAGCTTTCTTT
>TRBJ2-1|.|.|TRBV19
CASSAGQSYYFSYNEQFF
TGTGCCAGTAGCGCAGGGCAGTCCTATTACTTCTCCTACAATGAGCAGTTCTTC
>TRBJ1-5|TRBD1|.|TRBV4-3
CASSQDGGGYNQPQHF
TGCGCCAGCAGCCAAGATGGAGGGGGCTACAATCAGCCCCAGCATTTT
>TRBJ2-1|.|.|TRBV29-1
CSVGGLANYNEQFF
TGCAGCGTTGGCGGCCTAGCGAACTACAATGAGCAGTTCTTC
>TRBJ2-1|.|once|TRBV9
CASSVESGSSSYNEQFF
TGTGCCAGCAGCGTGGAAAGCGGTAGTAGCTCCTACAATGAGCAGTTCTTC
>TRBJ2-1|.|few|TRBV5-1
CASSLQPGSYNEQFF
TGCGCCAGCAGCTTGCAGCCGGGATCCTACAATGAGCAGTTCTTC
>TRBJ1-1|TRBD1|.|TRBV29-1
CSGRDRGQSEAFF
TGCAGTGGTCGGGACAGGGGGCAATCTGAAGCTTTCTTT
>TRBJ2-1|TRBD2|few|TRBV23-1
CASSQSLWLAGADEQFF
TGCGCCAGCAGTCAATCCTTATGGCTAGCGGGAGCCGATGAGCAGTTCTTC
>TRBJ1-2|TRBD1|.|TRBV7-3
CASSPQGFDGYTF
TGTGCCAGCAGCCCACAGGGGTTTGATGGCTACACCTTC
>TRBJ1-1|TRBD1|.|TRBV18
CASSNRGEGMNTEAFF
TGTGCCAGCTCAAACAGGGGGGAAGGTATGAACACTGAAGCTTTCTTT
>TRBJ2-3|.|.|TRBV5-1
CASSWTRSGTSTDTQYF
TGCGCCAGCAGCTGGACCAGGTCCGGGACTAGCACAGATACGCAGTATTTT
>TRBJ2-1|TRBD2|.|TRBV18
CASSPAAGGPNEQFF
TGTGCCAGCTCACCCGCAGCGGGAGGGCCCAATGAGCAGTTCTTC